These 27 T cell receptor beta chains were sequenced from one sample in a study of T cells after posttransplantation cyclophosphamide. Profiling relied on immunoSEQ multiplex PCR, and the TCRdb table lists in-frame clones only, not all of them. The sample shows over 35,000 clones, no singletons; the ten largest hold 2.5%. Sequenced material: PBMCs. The receptors were gathered from a man aged 50 to 59 in good health, CMV-negative, and a related stem cell transplant donor.

By share, this clone ranks as medium-sized. The chain has TRBV7-9 and TRBJ1-2, with 9 nucleotides matching TRBD1. The V gene end was trimmed by 5 bases and the J gene end by 7 bases; junction bases not matched to a gene: 5. The V gene's germline CDR1 is SEHNR and CDR2 FQNEAQ (reference sequence). This CDR3 is built from 13 residues. Written as DNA, the CDR3 is TGTGCCAGCAGCGCGGGACAGGGCGGTGGCTACACCTTC. The encoded protein is CASSAGQGGGYTF.

At least ten counts were recorded for this clone. The chain couples TRBV5-6 to TRBJ1-2; D remains ambiguous. The V and J ends lost 5 bases and 4 bases respectively, with 15 bases between them. The CDR3 is made up of 14 amino acids. CDR1 is SGHDT, CDR2 YYEEEE, per germline. The CDR3 nucleotides are TGTGCCAGCAGTCTTGGCCTGTCCCCCTATGGCTACACCTTC. It yields the protein CASSLGLSPYGYTF.

In its sample, this clone was seen many times. This chain uses TRBV25-1 with TRBJ2-1; 7 positions match TRBD1. With 7 bases clipped from V and 5 bases from J, the junction kept 8 bases outside the gene matches. From germline, CDR1 is MGHDK and CDR2 SYGVNS. The CDR3 has 14 residues. CDR3 sequence reads: CASNDPGQNNEQFF. The CDR3 bases are TGTGCCAGCAATGATCCGGGACAGAACAATGAGCAGTTCTTC.

This clone was counted at least ten times. The rearrangement joins TRBV7-8 to TRBJ2-1; possibly TRBD2 for D (5 bases). The CDR3 is made up of 15 amino acids. CDR1 and CDR2 (germline): SGHVS, FQNEAQ. V was pared by 8 bases and J by 2 bases, with 16 bases between. The CDR3 is CASLPLTGTYNEQFF. DNA of the CDR3: TGTGCCAGCTTGCCGTTAACCGGGACCTACAATGAGCAGTTCTTC. Combining the CDR3 with reference TRBV7-8 and TRBJ2-1 gives the whole variable domain GAGVSQSPRYKVAKRGQDVALRCDPISGHVSLFWYQQALGQGPEFLTYFQNEAQLDKSGLPSDRFFAERPEGSVSTLKIQRTQQEDSAVYLCASLPLTGTYNEQFFGPGTRLTVL.

This clone was found many times. The chain uses TRBV7-2 and TRBJ2-3; D gene unclear. There are 14 residues in the CDR3. The germline V gene has CDR1 SGHTA and CDR2 FQGNSA. V was pared by 2 bases and J by 3 bases, with 9 bases between. The CDR3 sequence: CASSLKQITDTQYF. CDR3 DNA sequence: TGTGCCAGCAGCTTAAAACAGATTACAGATACGCAGTATTTT.

Ten or more counts support this clone. The genes are TRBV7-3 and TRBJ2-2; TRBD2 aligns across 7 bases. V gave up 7 bases and J gave up 0 bases; unmatched junction bases: 8. Per germline, CDR1 SGHTA and CDR2 FQGTGA. The CDR3 sequence is 16 residues long. The CDR3 sequence is CASTRHGLANTGELFF. DNA of the CDR3: TGTGCCAGCACCCGACACGGACTAGCGAACACCGGGGAGCTGTTTTTT.

The table lists this clone with many counts. The CDR3 loop is CATKGPDRDRMNTEAFF. The CDR3 nucleotides read TGTGCCACAAAAGGCCCTGACAGAGACCGGATGAACACTGAAGCTTTCTTT. This rearrangement joins TRBV28 to TRBJ1-1, with a possible D match to TRBD1 (5 bases). This CDR3 region has 17 residues. V dropped 10 bases and J dropped 0 bases, with 24 bases sitting between them. Germline V gene sequence: CDR1 MDHEN, CDR2 SYDVKM.

This clone was picked up many times. This sequence joins TRBV9 and TRBJ2-5; TRBD2 matches at 11 bases. V dropped 0 bases and J dropped 3; count of bases not matched to a gene: 4. CDR1 SGDLS and CDR2 YYNGEE come from the germline V gene. The CDR3 totals 16 residues. The CDR3 DNA follows: TGTGCCAGCAGCGTAGCCCCGGGACTAGCGGAAGAGACCCAGTACTTC. Translation: CASSVAPGLAEETQYF.

This clone has at least ten counts. The V call is TRBV5-1, the J call TRBJ1-2; 7 bases are shared with TRBD1. The germline V gene encodes CDR1 SGHRS and CDR2 YFSETQ. CDR3 size: 14 residues. The V and J ends lost 5 bases and 3 bases, in that order; junction bases with no gene match: 7. The CDR3 region is CASRPRTGDYGYTF. The DNA of the CDR3 is TGCGCCAGCAGACCTAGGACAGGAGACTATGGCTACACCTTC.

This clone was counted at least ten times. The chain carries TRBV11-3 and TRBJ1-1; D gene uncertain. This CDR3 comprises 15 residues. Germline V gives CDR1 SGHNT, CDR2 YENEEA. V was trimmed by 0 bases and J by 1 base, leaving 9 bases between them. The chain's CDR3 is CASSLETRANTEAFF. The CDR3 region has the DNA TGTGCCAGCAGCTTAGAGACACGAGCGAACACTGAAGCTTTCTTT.

J is TRBJ1-1 and V is TRBV27; 7 positions agree with TRBD1. Per germline, CDR1 MNHEY and CDR2 SMNVEV (reference sequence). The junction had 4 bases not matched to a gene; V was cut back by 3 bases and J by 6 bases. The CDR3 consists of 13 residues. CDR3 nucleotide sequence: TGTGCCAGCAGTTTCAGGGGGTCGGCTGAAGCTTTCTTT. Protein: CASSFRGSAEAFF.

This clone was seen many times. At one of its ends the junction is not consistent with the germline gene, which may arise from a read error. The rearrangement uses TRBV7-7 and TRBJ1-1; 12 positions match TRBD1. This CDR3 region has 13 residues. Germline V lookup: CDR1 SSHAT, CDR2 FNYEAQ (reference sequence). CDR3 nucleotide sequence: TGTGCTAGCAGCCCGGGGACAGGGGGCCGAGCTTTCTTT. Residues: CASSPGTGGRAFF.

This clone showed up many times. The chain links TRBV5-1 to TRBJ1-2; weak D call: TRBD1 (5 bases). Trimming removed 4 bases at V and 0 bases at J, with 7 bases between. Germline CDR1 is SGHRS and CDR2 is YFSETQ. The CDR3 length is 13 residues. CDR3 DNA sequence: TGCGCCAGCAGCCAGACAGCTAACTATGGCTACACCTTC. This sequence encodes CASSQTANYGYTF.

The sample holds many counts of this clone. V and J are TRBV7-3 and TRBJ2-3; TRBD2 agrees at 7 bases. Germline CDR1 and CDR2: SGHTA and FQGTGA. V gave up 0 bases and J gave up 0 bases; unmatched junction bases: 9. The CDR3 runs to 18 residues. The CDR3 DNA sequence: TGTGCCAGCAGCTTAACCCCCCCGGCGGGAGTAAGCACAGATACGCAGTATTTT. Amino acids: CASSLTPPAGVSTDTQYF.

This clone was detected ten times or more. The chain joins TRBV5-1 to TRBJ2-7; the D gene is possibly TRBD2 (7 bases). Germline V gene sequence: CDR1 SGHRS, CDR2 YFSETQ. V lost 2 bases, J lost 0 bases, and 15 bases lay in between. The CDR3 runs 16 residues. The CDR3 region is CASSFSGGRNSYEQYF. The CDR3 DNA follows: TGCGCCAGCAGCTTTTCGGGGGGCCGAAACTCCTACGAGCAGTACTTC.

The V gene is TRBV18, the J gene TRBJ2-5, with D unclear. This CDR3 is built from 13 residues. CDR1 and CDR2 (germline): KGHSH, LQKENI. The V end was cut by 5 bases, the J end by 2 bases, with 9 bases between. The DNA for the CDR3 is TGTGCCAGCTCAATCTCCTCTCAAGAGACCCAGTACTTC. Protein product: CASSISSQETQYF.

This clone was seen a few times. The chain couples TRBV9 to TRBJ2-2, with TRBD2 identical over 8 bases. There are 15 residues in the CDR3. Germline V gene sequence: CDR1 SGDLS, CDR2 YYNGEE. Trimming removed 1 base from V and 4 bases from J; junction bases left unmatched: 3. The CDR3 loop reads CASSVSGGSTGELFF. The CDR3, as DNA: TGTGCCAGCAGCGTAAGCGGGGGCAGCACCGGGGAGCTGTTTTTT. The full variable domain, its missing parts supplied by reference TRBV9 and TRBJ2-2, is DSGVTQTPKHLITATGQRVTLRCSPRSGDLSVYWYQQSLDQGLQFLIQYYNGEERAKGNILERFSAQQFPDLHSELNLSSLELGDSALYFCASSVSGGSTGELFFGEGSRLTVL.

This clone appeared many times. V usage is TRBV19 and J usage is TRBJ1-5; 7 bases are a match to TRBD1. Germline CDR1 reads LNHDA; CDR2 reads SQIVND (reference sequence). The CDR3 consists of 16 residues. The J segment lost 5 bases and the V segment lost 3 bases, leaving 10 bases of the junction unmatched. The CDR3 nucleotides read TGTGCCAGTAGTATCCCCACAGGGGTATCGGATCAGCCCCAGCATTTT. As protein: CASSIPTGVSDQPQHF.

This clone was counted at least ten times. The chain has TRBV7-3 and TRBJ2-3, with 7 bases lining up with TRBD2. The CDR3 loop spans 13 amino acids. In germline, CDR1 is SGHTA, CDR2 FQGTGA. V lost 2 bases, J lost 5 bases, and 1 base stayed unmatched. CDR3 amino acids: CASSLASGDTQYF. CDR3 in DNA: TGTGCCAGCAGCTTAGCTAGCGGAGATACGCAGTATTTT. The entire variable domain, with the rest obtained from reference TRBV7-3 and TRBJ2-3, is as follows: GAGVSQTPSNKVTEKGKYVELRCDPISGHTALYWYRQSLGQGPEFLIYFQGTGAADDSGLPNDRFFAVRPEGSVSTLKIQRTERGDSAVYLCASSLASGDTQYFGPGTRLTVL.

This clone was seen repeatedly, ten times or more. V usage is TRBV7-9 and J usage is TRBJ2-1; TRBD1 is a possible D gene (5 bases). The length of the CDR3 is 15 residues. CDR1 and CDR2 (germline): SEHNR, FQNEAQ (reference sequence). The V and J ends lost 3 bases and 5 bases respectively, with 14 bases between them. The CDR3 protein is CASSFRGYQDNEQFF. The CDR3 DNA is TGTGCCAGCAGCTTTAGGGGTTACCAGGACAATGAGCAGTTCTTC.

This clone was counted many times. The J gene is TRBJ2-3, the V gene TRBV5-1, with 11 bases identical to TRBD2. V was pared by 0 bases and J by 3 bases, with 9 bases of the junction left unmatched. Per the germline V gene, CDR1 is SGHRS and CDR2 is YFSETQ. The CDR3 extends over 18 amino acids. The CDR3 sequence is CASSLGLAGYGGTDTQYF. CDR3 nucleotide sequence: TGCGCCAGCAGCTTGGGACTAGCGGGATATGGTGGGACAGATACGCAGTATTTT.

This clone was seen at least ten times. The J gene is TRBJ2-1, the V gene TRBV5-3, with TRBD2 matching 9 bases. TRBV5-3 falls under the ORF class, with uncertain function. This CDR3 comprises 17 residues. With V trimmed by 3 bases and J by 8 bases, 15 bases remained unmatched. The CDR3 sequence: CARSYPASVAGAYEQFF. In nucleotides, the CDR3 is TGTGCCAGAAGCTACCCGGCGTCGGTAGCGGGAGCGTATGAGCAGTTCTTC.

This clone was counted ten times or more. The chain has TRBV7-3 and TRBJ2-1; 12 bases align to TRBD2. CDR3 length: 15 residues. V was pared by 5 bases and J by 9 bases, with 8 bases of the junction left unmatched. In germline, CDR1 is SGHTA, CDR2 FQGTGA. The chain's CDR3 is CASSPLAGGPVEQFF. DNA for the CDR3: TGTGCCAGCAGCCCGCTAGCGGGAGGGCCGGTTGAGCAGTTCTTC. The complete variable domain, with remaining parts taken from reference TRBV7-3 and TRBJ2-1, reads GAGVSQTPSNKVTEKGKYVELRCDPISGHTALYWYRQSLGQGPEFLIYFQGTGAADDSGLPNDRFFAVRPEGSVSTLKIQRTERGDSAVYLCASSPLAGGPVEQFFGPGTRLTVL.

There are many counts of this clone. This sequence joins TRBV19 and TRBJ1-2; D not certain. Germline CDR1 LNHDA, CDR2 SQIVND (reference sequence). This CDR3 comprises 14 residues. The V end lost 8 bases, the J end lost 4 bases, and 17 bases lay between the germline ends. CDR3 nucleotide sequence: TGTGCCAGTTCCAACGTGGAAGGAGTCTATGGCTACACCTTC. It codes for CASSNVEGVYGYTF.

This clone was observed at least ten times. V and J are TRBV10-3 and TRBJ2-1, with TRBD2 matching over 9 bases. The germline V gene has CDR1 ENHRY and CDR2 SYGVKD. This CDR3 is 17 amino acids long. Germline trimming cut 0 bases from V and 5 bases from J; bases unmatched to any gene: 8. CDR3 sequence reads: CAISESRASGDHNEQFF. The CDR3 region has the DNA TGTGCCATCAGTGAGTCGAGGGCTAGCGGGGATCACAATGAGCAGTTCTTC.

In this sample, this clone turned up many times. The gene calls are TRBV10-3 and TRBJ2-2, with D perhaps matching TRBD2 (6 bases). The CDR3 loop spans 13 amino acids. V lost 8 bases and J lost 3, with 10 bases in between. In germline, CDR1 is ENHRY, CDR2 SYGVKD. The CDR3, as DNA: TGTGCCATCGGGGACTCCCACACCGGGGAGCTGTTTTTT. This codes for CAIGDSHTGELFF.

This clone came up many times. The chain has TRBV5-4 and TRBJ2-7; 14 nucleotides align to TRBD2. V dropped 5 bases and J dropped 5; count of bases not matched to a gene: 9. Germline CDR1 SGHNT, CDR2 YYREEE (reference sequence). The CDR3 has 16 residues. The CDR3 coding sequence is TGTGCCAGCAGAGGGGGAGGGACTAGCGGGGGAGACGAGCAGTACTTC. As protein: CASRGGGTSGGDEQYF.